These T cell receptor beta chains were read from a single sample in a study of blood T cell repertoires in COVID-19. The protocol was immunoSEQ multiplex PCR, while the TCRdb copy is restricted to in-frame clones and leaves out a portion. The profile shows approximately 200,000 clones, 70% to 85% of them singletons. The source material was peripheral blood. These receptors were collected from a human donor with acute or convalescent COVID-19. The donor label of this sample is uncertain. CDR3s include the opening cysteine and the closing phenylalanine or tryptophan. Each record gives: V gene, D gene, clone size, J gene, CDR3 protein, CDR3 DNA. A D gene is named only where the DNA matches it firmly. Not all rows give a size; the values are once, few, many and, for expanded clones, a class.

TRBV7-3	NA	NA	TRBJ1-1	CASSSGQNTEAFF	TGTGCCAGCAGCTCCGGACAGAACACTGAAGCTTTCTTT
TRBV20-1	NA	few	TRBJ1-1	CSASSGSGRGTEAFF	TGCAGTGCTAGTTCGGGATCAGGGAGGGGGACTGAAGCTTTCTTT
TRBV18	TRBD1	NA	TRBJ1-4	CASSPGTGGRRSTNEKLFF	TGTGCCAGCTCACCTGGAACAGGGGGCAGGAGATCAACTAATGAAAAACTGTTTTTT
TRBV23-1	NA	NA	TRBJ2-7	CASSQSGALQGSYEQYF	TGCGCCAGCAGTCAATCGGGGGCCCTACAGGGCTCCTACGAGCAGTACTTC
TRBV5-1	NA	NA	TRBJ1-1	CASSLELQGPNTEAFF	TGCGCCAGCAGCTTGGAACTCCAGGGCCCTAACACTGAAGCTTTCTTT
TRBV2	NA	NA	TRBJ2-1	CASSRTLLINEQFF	TGTGCCAGCAGTAGGACATTGTTGATCAATGAGCAGTTCTTC
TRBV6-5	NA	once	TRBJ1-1	CASTQDGRGRTEAFF	TGTGCCAGCACCCAAGATGGCAGGGGAAGGACTGAAGCTTTCTTT
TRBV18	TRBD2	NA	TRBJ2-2	CASSPQLAENTGELFF	TGTGCCAGCTCACCCCAACTAGCGGAAAACACCGGGGAGCTGTTTTTT
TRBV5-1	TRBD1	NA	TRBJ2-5	CASSSETGGLETQYF	TGCGCCAGCAGCTCAGAGACAGGGGGCTTGGAGACCCAGTACTTC
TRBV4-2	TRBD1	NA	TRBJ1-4	CASSQGRTGPNEKLFF	TGTGCCAGCAGCCAGGGCAGGACAGGCCCGAATGAAAAACTGTTTTTT
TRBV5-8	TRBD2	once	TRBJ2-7	CASSPTGGNTYEQYF	TGTGCCAGCAGCCCGACGGGGGGGAATACCTACGAGCAGTACTTC
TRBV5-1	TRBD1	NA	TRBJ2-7	CASSLAGQGIDEQYF	TGCGCCAGCAGCTTGGCCGGACAGGGTATCGACGAGCAGTACTTC
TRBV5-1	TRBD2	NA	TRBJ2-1	CASSLAQRETNEQFF	TGCGCCAGCAGCTTGGCCCAGCGGGAGACTAATGAGCAGTTCTTC